These T cell receptor beta chains were read from a single sample in a study of T cell responses to AZD1222 COVID-19 vaccine. Some clones are missing from TCRdb's copy, which holds only in-frame ones; the method was immunoSEQ multiplex PCR. Here the sample spans around 99,000 clones, nearly 90% being singletons. Specimen: peripheral blood, collected on day 0 of MenACWY control vaccination. Receptors originate from an adult in good health. The CDR3 runs from the conserved cysteine through the conserved F or W. Each record gives: V gene, clone size, D gene, J gene, CDR3 protein, CDR3 DNA. The D gene is left open where the match is weak. Not all rows give a size; the values are once, few, many and, for expanded clones, a class.

TRBV12-5,once,.,TRBJ1-2,CASGLGGADGYTF,TGTGCTAGTGGTTTGGGGGGAGCCGATGGCTACACCTTC
TRBV15,.,.,TRBJ2-2,CATSPGTAVTGELFF,TGTGCCACATCCCCCGGGACCGCTGTGACCGGGGAGCTGTTTTTT
TRBV27,.,.,TRBJ2-7,CASSLVGMRTAGEQYF,TGTGCCAGCAGTTTAGTAGGGATGAGGACAGCTGGCGAGCAGTACTTC
TRBV6-2/TRBV6-3,.,TRBD2,TRBJ2-5,CASSYYSGEGQETQYF,TGTGCCAGCAGTTACTACTCGGGGGAGGGACAAGAGACCCAGTACTTC
TRBV11-3,.,TRBD2,TRBJ2-7,CASSLEGWEGIYEQYF,TGTGCCAGCAGCTTAGAGGGATGGGAGGGTATCTACGAGCAGTACTTC
TRBV12-5,.,.,TRBJ2-5,CASGLQGKETQYF,TGTGCTAGTGGTTTGCAGGGAAAAGAGACCCAGTACTTC
TRBV6-5,few,.,TRBJ1-2,CASSYSKVRGYTF,TGTGCCAGCAGTTACTCGAAGGTTCGGGGCTACACCTTC
TRBV5-4,.,TRBD2,TRBJ2-7,CASSPSGSSYEQYF,TGTGCCAGCAGCCCCAGCGGGAGCTCCTACGAGCAGTACTTC
TRBV19,.,TRBD1,TRBJ2-1,CASIRTGGSYNEQFF,TGTGCCAGTATTCGGACAGGGGGCTCCTACAATGAGCAGTTCTTC
TRBV7-2,.,TRBD1,TRBJ1-2,CASSPGGVNYGYTF,TGTGCCAGCAGCCCAGGGGGGGTTAACTATGGCTACACCTTC
TRBV5-1,.,TRBD1,TRBJ2-1,CASSLVPGGNEQFF,TGCGCCAGCAGCTTGGTTCCAGGGGGCAATGAGCAGTTCTTC
TRBV4-3,.,TRBD2,TRBJ2-7,CASSQVGASGSSYEQYF,TGCGCCAGCAGCCAAGTCGGGGCTAGCGGGAGCTCATACGAGCAGTACTTC
TRBV30,.,TRBD1,TRBJ1-1,CAWRAHPLDRVNTEAFF,TGTGCCTGGAGGGCCCATCCCCTAGACAGGGTGAACACTGAAGCTTTCTTT
TRBV9,.,TRBD1,TRBJ2-5,CASSVGQVRETQYF,TGTGCCAGCAGCGTCGGACAGGTTCGAGAGACCCAGTACTTC
TRBV7-9,.,TRBD1,TRBJ2-5,CASSWTGGVETQYF,TGTGCCAGCAGCTGGACAGGGGGCGTGGAGACCCAGTACTTC
TRBV7-3,.,.,TRBJ1-2,CASSYGPGGDYGYTF,TGTGCCAGCAGCTATGGGCCTGGGGGGGACTATGGCTACACCTTC
TRBV7-9,.,.,TRBJ1-3,CASSLRGGSGLISGNTIYF,TGTGCCAGCAGCCTTCGGGGAGGTTCGGGATTAATCTCTGGAAACACCATATATTTT
TRBV19,.,TRBD1,TRBJ2-7,CASSSRDRDYEQYF,TGTGCCAGTAGTTCCCGGGACAGGGACTACGAGCAGTACTTC
TRBV10-3,.,TRBD2,TRBJ2-7,CATRGTSGFYEQYF,TGTGCCACCCGGGGGACTAGCGGGTTCTACGAGCAGTACTTC
TRBV14,.,.,TRBJ1-6,CASSQVGGNYSPLHF,TGTGCCAGCAGCCAAGTAGGAGGGAACTATTCACCCCTCCACTTT